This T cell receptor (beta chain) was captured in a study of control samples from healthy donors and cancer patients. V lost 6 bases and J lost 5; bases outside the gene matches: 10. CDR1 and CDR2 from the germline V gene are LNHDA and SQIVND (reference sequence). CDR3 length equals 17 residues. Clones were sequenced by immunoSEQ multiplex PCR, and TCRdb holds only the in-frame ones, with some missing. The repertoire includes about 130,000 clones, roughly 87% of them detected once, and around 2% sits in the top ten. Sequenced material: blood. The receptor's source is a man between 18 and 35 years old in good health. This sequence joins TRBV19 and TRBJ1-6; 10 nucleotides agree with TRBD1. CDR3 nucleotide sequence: TGTGCCAGTAGGGGAGGGACAGGGGACAGGGATAATTCACCCCTCCACTTT. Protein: CASRGGTGDRDNSPLHF.